Below are 4 T cell receptor beta chains sequenced from a single sample in a study of shared clonotypes between healthy human individuals. Profiled with immunoSEQ multiplex PCR; TCRdb holds only in-frame clones, not every one. The sample lists some 2.3 million clones, 80% to 95% seen once, with 0.35% to 0.5% in the top ten. The sequenced material came from naive CD4+ T cells from PBMCs. Regarding subset: CD45RA+ positively selected. The receptors originated from a young man in good health. Some clones in this sample may be carry-over from other donors' samples.

This clone has just one count. The chain has TRBV5-4 and TRBJ2-7, with 7 positions matching TRBD1. Germline CDR1 reads SGHNT; CDR2 reads YYREEE (reference sequence). V was pared by 4 bases and J by 4 bases, with 8 bases of the junction left unmatched. The CDR3 covers 14 residues. CDR3 sequence: CASSPRTGIYEQYF. In nucleotides, the CDR3 is TGTGCCAGCAGCCCTCGGACAGGAATTTACGAGCAGTACTTC.

The chain has TRBV6-1 and TRBJ2-2, with D maybe TRBD1 (6 bases). This CDR3 region has 15 residues. Deletions cut 6 bases from V and 3 bases from J, with 14 bases between. The germline V gene encodes CDR1 MNHNS and CDR2 SASEGT. CDR3 sequence (DNA): TGTGCCAGCAGCCCCCGACAGGCCCACACCGGGGAGCTGTTTTTT. This codes for CASSPRQAHTGELFF.

This clone was seen a single time. The chain combines TRBV30 with TRBJ1-5; no reliable D call. The CDR3 extends over 15 amino acids. Trimming took off 1 base at V and 3 bases at J, with 13 bases between the two ends. Germline V gene lookup returns CDR1 GTSNPN and CDR2 SVGIG (reference sequence). The CDR3 sequence: CAWSDVGGFNQPQHF. The CDR3 DNA follows: TGTGCCTGGAGTGACGTAGGAGGTTTCAATCAGCCCCAGCATTTT.

The chain combines TRBV6-5 with TRBJ2-1, with TRBD1 matching 10 bases. CDR3 length equals 14 residues. Trimming removed 5 bases from V and 10 bases from J; junction bases left unmatched: 8. Germline V gene data show CDR1 as MNHEY and CDR2 as SVGAGI. CDR3 amino acids: CASSRDRGGSEQFF. CDR3 DNA sequence: TGTGCCAGCAGTAGGGACAGGGGAGGTTCGGAGCAGTTCTTC.